These 30 T cell receptor beta chains were sequenced from one sample in a study of blood T cells in healthy people across ages. A J-beta primer mix and a sample-barcoded 5' primer were used in a second PCR of roughly 7 to 12 cycles. TCRdb re-derived calls from the 5' RACE reads in MiXCR, one entry per CDR3 protein. The sample lists 1.5 million to 2 million distinct CDR3 sequences; roughly 27% were seen once. Sequencing was done on a sample of blood. These receptors were taken from a woman between 25 and 40 years old in good health.

This clonotype was detected only a few times. V is TRBV3-1 and J is TRBJ1-2, with D tentatively TRBD1 (6 bases). CDR3 length: 14 amino acids. Trimming cost V 6 bases and J 4 bases, with 15 bases left between them. Germline V lookup: CDR1 LGHDT, CDR2 YNNKEL (reference sequence). CDR3 residues: CASRGSQGGYGYTF. The CDR3 DNA is TGTGCCAGCAGGGGATCACAGGGAGGCTATGGCTACACCTTC.

This clonotype occurred a few times. The CDR3 coding sequence is TGCAGTGCTAGTGGGACTAGAATCTCCTACGAGCAGTACTTC. This codes for CSASGTRISYEQYF. This chain connects TRBV20-1 to TRBJ2-7; 8 nucleotides agree with TRBD2. This CDR3 spans 14 amino acids. Germline CDR1 is DFQATT and CDR2 is SNEGSKA (reference sequence). V gave up 3 bases and J gave up 0 bases; unmatched junction bases: 4.

This clonotype turned up a few times. This chain links TRBV3-1 with TRBJ2-7; no firm D call. This CDR3 comprises 14 residues. V gave up 0 bases and J gave up 5 bases, with 11 bases separating them. Germline V gene data show CDR1 as LGHDT and CDR2 as YNNKEL (reference sequence). CDR3 loop: CASSQDLGSDEQYF. The CDR3 DNA reads as TGTGCCAGCAGCCAAGATCTGGGGTCGGACGAGCAGTACTTC.

Here the CDR3 DNA reads TGTGCCAGCAGCCAAGGCGAGTTCCCCGGGGCCAACGTCCTGACTTTC. Its protein product is CASSQGEFPGANVLTF. This chain connects TRBV14 to TRBJ2-6, with unresolved D. The CDR3 is 16 residues long. Trimming removed 1 base from V and 4 bases from J, with 11 bases in between. Per germline, CDR1 SGHDN and CDR2 FVKESK.

DNA of the CDR3: TGCAGTGCTGGTAAACTAGTGAAGGGGGAGACCCAGTACTTC. Amino acid sequence: CSAGKLVKGETQYF. V is TRBV20-1 and J is TRBJ2-5; D is tentatively TRBD1 or TRBD2 (5 bases each). The CDR3 spans 14 residues. Germline V gene data show CDR1 as DFQATT and CDR2 as SNEGSKA (reference sequence). Trimming took 5 bases from V and 5 from J, leaving 18 bases between them.

The V gene is TRBV5-1, the J gene TRBJ1-1, with D unresolved. The germline gives CDR1 SGHRS, CDR2 YFSETQ. There are 14 residues in the CDR3. With 0 bases removed from V and 4 bases from J, the gap between germline ends came to 10 bases. The CDR3 here is CASSLASSSTEAFF. CDR3 DNA sequence: TGCGCCAGCAGCTTGGCCTCCAGTTCCACTGAAGCTTTCTTT.

This clonotype has at least ten counts. The chain links TRBV29-1 to TRBJ1-1; D is unclear. Trimming pared 7 bases from V and 2 bases from J, leaving 14 bases between. The CDR3 is 13 residues long. Germline V gives CDR1 SQVTM, CDR2 ANQGSEA. The CDR3 is CSELWAPNTEAFF. CDR3 DNA sequence: TGCAGCGAGTTATGGGCGCCCAACACTGAAGCTTTCTTT.

As to this clonotype: This may be a read error, as it is one base from a much larger clone. V and J are TRBV5-1 and TRBJ2-7, with D possibly called TRBD1 or TRBD2 (5 bases each). The CDR3 contains 15 residues. From germline, CDR1 is SGHRS and CDR2 YFSETQ. The CDR3 bases are TGCGCCAACAGCTTCAACCGGGACGAGGACTACGAGCAGTACTTC. Residues: CANSFNRDEDYEQYF. Full variable domain (rest looked up from reference TRBV5-1 and TRBJ2-7): KAGVTQTPRYLIKTRGQQVTLSCSPISGHRSVSWYQQTPGQGLQFLFEYFSETQRNKGNFPGRFSGRQFSNSRSEMNVSTLELGDSALYLCANSFNRDEDYEQYFGPGTRLTVT.

This clonotype was detected ten times or more. The rearrangement uses TRBV9 and TRBJ2-7, with TRBD1 matching over 9 bases. The trim removed 3 bases at V and 2 bases at J, leaving 3 bases unmatched. Looked up from germline, CDR1 is SGDLS and CDR2 is YYNGEE. This CDR3 is 14 amino acids long. The CDR3: CASSAGTGPYEQYF. The CDR3 coding sequence is TGTGCCAGCAGCGCCGGGACAGGGCCCTACGAGCAGTACTTC.

The chain has TRBV12-3 or TRBV12-4 and TRBJ2-4, with D perhaps matching TRBD1 or TRBD2 (5 bases each). Trimming pared 5 bases from V and 2 bases from J, leaving 10 bases between. The CDR3 has 14 amino acids. The chain's CDR3 is CASSTPGPKNIQYF. The CDR3 DNA follows: TGTGCCAGCAGTACGCCGGGGCCCAAAAACATTCAGTACTTC.

This clonotype was recorded at least ten times. The V call is TRBV10-3, the J call TRBJ2-1; D ambiguous. V lost 2 bases, J lost 8 bases, and 7 bases lay in between. This CDR3 has 12 residues. Per germline, CDR1 ENHRY and CDR2 SYGVKD. The CDR3 nucleotides read TGTGCCATCAGTGAGGCCTTCGATGAGCAGTTCTTC. The encoded protein is CAISEAFDEQFF.

This clonotype was counted only a few times. The genes are TRBV9 and TRBJ2-1; 9 bases align to TRBD1. CDR3 length: 16 residues. From germline, CDR1 is SGDLS and CDR2 YYNGEE. Losses at the gene ends were 4 bases for V and 8 bases for J; bases not matched to a gene: 13. CDR3 sequence reads: CASSPTGTGKFYEQFF. In nucleotides, the CDR3 is TGTGCCAGCAGCCCCACCGGGACAGGGAAATTCTATGAGCAGTTCTTC.

Ten or more counts support this clonotype. The chain combines TRBV7-2 with TRBJ2-7; 8 bases align to TRBD1. The V gene's germline CDR1 is SGHTA and CDR2 FQGNSA. V shed 4 bases and J 2 bases; nucleotides not matched to a gene: 4. The CDR3 consists of 14 residues. CDR3 sequence: CASSSQGAAYEQYF. The CDR3 nucleotides read TGTGCCAGCAGCTCCCAGGGGGCGGCCTACGAGCAGTACTTC.

Comment on this clonotype: Possible read error: a much larger clone is one base away. The rearrangement joins TRBV6-5 to TRBJ2-7, with 7 bases aligning to TRBD2. The CDR3 loop spans 15 amino acids. CDR1 and CDR2 from the germline V gene are MNHEY and SVGAGI. The CDR3 reads CAGRGSGSGAYEQYF. The DNA for the CDR3 is TGTGCCGGCAGAGGCTCAGGGAGCGGGGCCTACGAGCAGTACTTC.

This clonotype appeared a few times. V gene TRBV7-6 combines with J gene TRBJ2-3; TRBD2 matches 7 bases. V lost 1 base and J lost 5; bases outside the gene matches: 6. CDR3 length equals 15 residues. Germline V gives CDR1 SGHVS, CDR2 FNYEAQ. The CDR3 bases are TGTGCCAGCAGCTTAGTCGGGGGGAGAGGAGATACGCAGTATTTT. This gives the protein CASSLVGGRGDTQYF.

In its sample, this clonotype was seen a few times. The chain combines TRBV20-1 with TRBJ2-1; 10 bases fit TRBD2. V shed 7 bases, J shed 8 bases, and the junction held 5 bases outside the gene matches. This CDR3 comprises 12 residues. Germline V gene lookup returns CDR1 DFQATT and CDR2 SNEGSKA (reference sequence). The CDR3 here is CSVGLARDEQFF. CDR3 sequence (DNA): TGCAGTGTGGGACTAGCGAGGGATGAGCAGTTCTTC.

The chain is built from TRBV20-1 and TRBJ1-3, with D unclear. Trimming cost V 3 bases and J 0 bases, with 3 bases left between them. This CDR3 is 12 amino acids long. Germline loops: CDR1 DFQATT, CDR2 SNEGSKA (reference sequence). The CDR3 DNA reads TGCAGTGCTAGTGGCTCTGGAAACACCATATATTTT. It codes for CSASGSGNTIYF.

This chain joins TRBV5-1 and TRBJ1-2; 11 bases are a match to TRBD1. CDR1 is SGHRS and CDR2 is YFSETQ in the germline V gene. J lost 5 bases, V lost 8 bases, and 11 bases had no gene match. The CDR3 has 15 residues. CDR3 sequence (DNA): TGCGCCAGTCGGCCGGGGACAGGGGGGCGTTATGGCTACACCTTC. Protein sequence: CASRPGTGGRYGYTF.

The CDR3 spells CSSGGNSYNEQFF. As DNA, the CDR3 is TGTTCTAGCGGGGGGAACTCCTACAATGAGCAGTTCTTC. V gene TRBV12-3 or TRBV12-4 combines with J gene TRBJ2-1; 11 bases match TRBD2. The CDR3 contains 13 residues.

J is TRBJ2-5 and V is TRBV20-1; TRBD1 might be the D (6 bases). This CDR3 has 13 amino acids. Trimming took 6 bases from V and 3 from J, leaving 14 bases between them. The germline V gene has CDR1 DFQATT and CDR2 SNEGSKA (reference sequence). In DNA, the CDR3 is TGCAGTGCCTCCCTGGGGGCGGAAGAGACCCAGTACTTC. This translates into CSASLGAEETQYF.

The chain couples TRBV9 to TRBJ2-3, with unresolved D. The CDR3 contains 15 residues. The ends were cut back, 3 bases at V and 1 base at J, with 12 bases in the middle. Germline CDR1 SGDLS, CDR2 YYNGEE. This CDR3 is CASSGNTGGTDTQYF. Here the CDR3 DNA reads TGTGCCAGCAGCGGGAATACTGGAGGCACAGATACGCAGTATTTT.

The table lists this clonotype with a few counts. The chain uses TRBV12-3 or TRBV12-4 and TRBJ1-2, with D hard to call. The V end was cut by 7 bases, the J end by 1 base, with 13 bases between. The CDR3 spans 14 residues. The CDR3, as DNA: TGTGCCAGCAACTCCCCCGGGCTTAACTATGGCTACACCTTC. This codes for CASNSPGLNYGYTF.

This clonotype turned up a few times. The rearrangement joins TRBV6-1 to TRBJ1-2; 7 bases match TRBD1. This CDR3 has 14 residues. Germline CDR1 and CDR2: MNHNS and SASEGT. V trimming: 0 bases; J trimming: 8 bases; junction bases outside the gene matches: 6. Here the CDR3 reads CASSEATGDWGYTF. CDR3 nucleotide sequence: TGTGCCAGCAGTGAAGCTACAGGGGACTGGGGCTACACCTTC.

This clonotype was observed a few times. The chain couples TRBV4-3 to TRBJ2-1; perhaps TRBD2 as D (6 bases). The germline gives CDR1 LGHNA, CDR2 YSLEER. The V end lost 4 bases, the J end lost 4 bases, and 20 bases lay between the germline ends. The CDR3 consists of 17 residues. Here the CDR3 reads CASSREISGGSYNEQFF. CDR3 nucleotide sequence: TGCGCCAGCAGCCGCGAGATTAGCGGAGGCTCTTACAATGAGCAGTTCTTC.

The chain couples TRBV21-1 to TRBJ2-1. TRBV21-1 is a pseudogene segment. This CDR3 has 14 amino acids. The CDR3 region is CASSNTKSYNEQFF. The CDR3 DNA follows: TGTGCCAGCAGCAACACTAAGTCGTACAATGAGCAGTTCTTC.

The V gene is TRBV6-2 or TRBV6-3, the J gene TRBJ2-5; D is uncertain. The germline V gene has CDR1 MNHEY and CDR2 SVGEGT. Deletions cut 4 bases from V and 2 bases from J, with 14 bases between. This CDR3 has 15 residues. DNA of the CDR3: TGTGCCAGCAGTTTCCCGCGGAACAAACAAGAGACCCAGTACTTC. Translation gives CASSFPRNKQETQYF.

In its sample, this clonotype was seen a few times. The chain has TRBV4-3 and TRBJ1-6; D uncertain. Trimming stripped 1 base from V and 7 bases from J, with 14 bases between. CDR1 is LGHNA, CDR2 YSLEER, per germline. The CDR3 contains 16 residues. This CDR3 reads CASSQATGHTNSPLHF. The CDR3 bases are TGCGCCAGCAGCCAAGCTACGGGTCATACCAATTCACCCCTCCACTTT.

The chain joins TRBV12-3 or TRBV12-4 to TRBJ1-4; D gene ambiguous. The CDR3 loop spans 16 amino acids. Trimming took off 5 bases at V and 4 bases at J, with 17 bases between the two ends. The CDR3 loop reads CASSKEVGQLNEKLFF. The CDR3 nucleotides are TGTGCCAGCAGTAAAGAAGTAGGGCAGCTTAATGAAAAACTGTTTTTT.

The chain has TRBV20-1 and TRBJ2-7; D perhaps matches TRBD1 (5 bases). The CDR3 length is 12 residues. From germline, CDR1 is DFQATT and CDR2 SNEGSKA (reference sequence). CDR3 in amino acids: CSATDTAYEQYF. CDR3 coding DNA: TGCAGCGCCACGGACACCGCCTACGAGCAGTACTTC.

J is TRBJ2-5 and V is TRBV5-1; weak D call: TRBD2 (5 bases). The DNA end lines up better with TRBJ2-1; the J call may be wrong. Per germline, CDR1 SGHRS and CDR2 YFSETQ. The CDR3 spans 17 residues. This CDR3 reads CASSFSVLSGIQETQFF. CDR3 nucleotide sequence: TGCGCCAGCAGCTTTAGCGTGTTAAGTGGGATCCAAGAGACCCAGTTCTTC.